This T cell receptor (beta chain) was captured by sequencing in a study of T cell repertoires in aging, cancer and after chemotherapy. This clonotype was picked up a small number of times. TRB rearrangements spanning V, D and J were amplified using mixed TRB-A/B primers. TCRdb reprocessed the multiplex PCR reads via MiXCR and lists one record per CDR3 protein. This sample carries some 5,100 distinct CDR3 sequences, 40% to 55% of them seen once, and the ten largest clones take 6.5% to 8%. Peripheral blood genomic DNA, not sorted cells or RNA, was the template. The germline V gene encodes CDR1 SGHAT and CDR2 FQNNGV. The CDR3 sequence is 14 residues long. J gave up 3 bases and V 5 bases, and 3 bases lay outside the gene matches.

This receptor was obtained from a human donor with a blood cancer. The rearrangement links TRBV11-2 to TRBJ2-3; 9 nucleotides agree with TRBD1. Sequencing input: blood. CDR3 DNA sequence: TGTGCCAGCAGCCCCGGGACAGGGACAGATACGCAGTATTTT. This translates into CASSPGTGTDTQYF.